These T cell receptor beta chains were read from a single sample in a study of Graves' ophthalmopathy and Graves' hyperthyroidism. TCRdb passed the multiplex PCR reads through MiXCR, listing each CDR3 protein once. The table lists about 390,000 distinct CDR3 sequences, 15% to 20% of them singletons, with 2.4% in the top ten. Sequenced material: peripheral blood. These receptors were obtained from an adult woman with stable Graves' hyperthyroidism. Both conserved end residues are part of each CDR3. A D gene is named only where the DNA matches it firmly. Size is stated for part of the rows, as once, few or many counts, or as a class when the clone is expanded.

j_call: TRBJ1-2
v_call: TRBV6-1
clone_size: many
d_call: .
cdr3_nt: TGTGCCAGCAGAACAGGCTCAAATCTGGATGGCTACACCTTC
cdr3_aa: CASRTGSNLDGYTF

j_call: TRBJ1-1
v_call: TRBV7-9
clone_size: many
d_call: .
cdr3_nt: TGTGCCAGCAGCTTAAGCGGTAGGACTGAAGCTTTCTTT
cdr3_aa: CASSLSGRTEAFF

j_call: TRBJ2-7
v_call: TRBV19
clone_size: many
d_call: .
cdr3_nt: TGTGCCAGTAGTATAGACCCGGGGGAGACTCGAGAGCAGTACTTC
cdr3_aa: CASSIDPGETREQYF

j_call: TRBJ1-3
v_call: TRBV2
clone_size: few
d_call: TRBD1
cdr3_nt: TGTGCCAGCAAGACAGGGGCTCAGGCCGGAAACACCATATATTTT
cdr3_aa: CASKTGAQAGNTIYF

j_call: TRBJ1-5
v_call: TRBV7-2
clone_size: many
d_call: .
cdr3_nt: TGTGCCAGCAGCTTATGGGAGGGTCAGCCCCAGCATTTT
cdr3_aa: CASSLWEGQPQHF

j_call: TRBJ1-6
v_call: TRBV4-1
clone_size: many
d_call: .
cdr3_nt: TGCGCCAGCACTCCCGGCTTGGGAAATAATTCACCCCTCCACTTT
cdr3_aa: CASTPGLGNNSPLHF

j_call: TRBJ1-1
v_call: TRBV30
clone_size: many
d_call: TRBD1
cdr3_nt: TGTGCCTGGATGCACGGACAGGGGAACACTGAAGCTTTCTTT
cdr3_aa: CAWMHGQGNTEAFF

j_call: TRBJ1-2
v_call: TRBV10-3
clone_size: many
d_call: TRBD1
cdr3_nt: TGTGCCATCAGTGAGTCCAAAGACAGGGGAGTGGGCTACACCTTC
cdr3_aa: CAISESKDRGVGYTF

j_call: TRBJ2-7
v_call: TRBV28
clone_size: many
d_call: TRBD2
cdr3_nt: TGTGCCAGCAGTTTAGACTATAAGCGGGACCCCCCCTACGAGCAGTACTTC
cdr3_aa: CASSLDYKRDPPYEQYF

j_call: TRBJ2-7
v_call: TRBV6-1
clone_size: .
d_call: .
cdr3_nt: TGTGCCAGCAGCCACCGCATAGGGAGATACGAGCAGTACTTC
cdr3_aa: CASSHRIGRYEQYF

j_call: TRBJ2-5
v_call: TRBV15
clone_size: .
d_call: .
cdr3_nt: TGTGCCACCAGCAGGGGTAGAATCATCCGGGGCGAGACCCAGTACTTC
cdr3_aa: CATSRGRIIRGETQYF

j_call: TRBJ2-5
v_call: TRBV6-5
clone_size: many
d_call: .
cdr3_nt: TGTGCCACCCGGGACCGCCATAAGGGCATGGAGACCCAGTACTTC
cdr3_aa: CATRDRHKGMETQYF

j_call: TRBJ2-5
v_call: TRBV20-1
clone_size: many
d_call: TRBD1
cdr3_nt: TGCAGTGCCCATAACCCGGGACAGGGGGCTAAAGAGACCCAGTACTTC
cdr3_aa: CSAHNPGQGAKETQYF

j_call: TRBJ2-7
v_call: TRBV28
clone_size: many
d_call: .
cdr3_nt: TGTGCCAGCAGTTCGAACTACATCCACGAGCAGTACTTC
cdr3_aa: CASSSNYIHEQYF

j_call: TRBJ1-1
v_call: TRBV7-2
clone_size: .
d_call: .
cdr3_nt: TGTGCCAGCAGCGTACTGCTGACAGGCCCTGAAGCTTTCTTT
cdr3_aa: CASSVLLTGPEAFF

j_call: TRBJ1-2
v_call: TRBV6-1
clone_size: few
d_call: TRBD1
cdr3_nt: TGTGCCAGCAGTACAGGGGGCCAAGATGGCTACACCTTC
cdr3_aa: CASSTGGQDGYTF

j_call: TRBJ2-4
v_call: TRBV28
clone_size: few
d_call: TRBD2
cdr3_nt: TGTGCCAGCCACCGGGGGGGTCTAGCCAAAGACATTCAGTACTTC
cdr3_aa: CASHRGGLAKDIQYF

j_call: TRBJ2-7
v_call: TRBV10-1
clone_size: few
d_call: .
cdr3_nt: TGCGCCAGCAGTGAGTCGAGCACCCCCCCAGGGGATCTAAAGGCTCCGCACTACGAGCAGTACTTC
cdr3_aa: CASSESSTPPGDLKAPHYEQYF

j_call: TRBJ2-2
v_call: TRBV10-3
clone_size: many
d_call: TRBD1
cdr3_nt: TGTGCCATCAGTCTAGGACAGGGTGGCACCGGGGAGCTGTTTTTT
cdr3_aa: CAISLGQGGTGELFF

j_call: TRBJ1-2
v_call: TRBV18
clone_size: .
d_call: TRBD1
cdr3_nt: TGTGCCAGCTCACTTTCCAGGACAGGGACCAACTATGGCTACACCTTC
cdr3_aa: CASSLSRTGTNYGYTF

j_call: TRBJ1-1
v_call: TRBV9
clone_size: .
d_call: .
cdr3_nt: TGTGCCAGCAGCGAGAGAGCGGGGGCCATCTGGAACACTGAAGCTTTCTTT
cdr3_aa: CASSERAGAIWNTEAFF

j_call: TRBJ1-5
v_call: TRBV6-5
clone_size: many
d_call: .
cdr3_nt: TGTGCCAGCAGTTACCCGCAGGATAGCAATCAGCCCCAGCATTTT
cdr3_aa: CASSYPQDSNQPQHF

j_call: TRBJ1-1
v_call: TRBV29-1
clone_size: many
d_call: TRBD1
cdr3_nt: TGCAGCGTTGTTAAACGTTATTCTGGACAGGGAGACACTGAAGCTTTCTTT
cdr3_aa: CSVVKRYSGQGDTEAFF

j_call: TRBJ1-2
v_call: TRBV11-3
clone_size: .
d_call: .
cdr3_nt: TGTGCCAGCAGCTTAGATCTGGGTACTAACTATGGCTACACCTTC
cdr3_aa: CASSLDLGTNYGYTF

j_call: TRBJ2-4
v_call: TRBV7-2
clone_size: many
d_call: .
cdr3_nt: TGTGCCAGCTCCGGGGATCTCAAAAACATTCAGTACTTC
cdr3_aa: CASSGDLKNIQYF

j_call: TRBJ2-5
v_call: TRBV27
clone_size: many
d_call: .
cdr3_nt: TGTGCCAGCAGCTCTGGACCTGCCCAAACCCAGTACTTC
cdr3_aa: CASSSGPAQTQYF